This TCR beta chain was captured by sequencing in a study of T cell responses to AZD1222 COVID-19 vaccine. Data came from immunoSEQ multiplex PCR; TCRdb stores just in-frame clones and leaves some out. The sample has approximately 260,000 clones, over 90% seen once. The CDR3 is 15 amino acids. Germline V gene lookup returns CDR1 SGHRS and CDR2 YFSETQ. The V gene end was trimmed by 0 bases and the J gene end by 4 bases; junction bases not matched to a gene: 5. This TCR came from an adult in good health. This chain connects TRBV5-1 to TRBJ2-3, with 7 bases fitting TRBD2. Source: peripheral blood, taken on day 0 of AZD1222 vaccination. The CDR3 here is CASSLGAGDPDTQYF. CDR3 in DNA: TGCGCCAGCAGCTTGGGCGCGGGGGACCCAGATACGCAGTATTTT.